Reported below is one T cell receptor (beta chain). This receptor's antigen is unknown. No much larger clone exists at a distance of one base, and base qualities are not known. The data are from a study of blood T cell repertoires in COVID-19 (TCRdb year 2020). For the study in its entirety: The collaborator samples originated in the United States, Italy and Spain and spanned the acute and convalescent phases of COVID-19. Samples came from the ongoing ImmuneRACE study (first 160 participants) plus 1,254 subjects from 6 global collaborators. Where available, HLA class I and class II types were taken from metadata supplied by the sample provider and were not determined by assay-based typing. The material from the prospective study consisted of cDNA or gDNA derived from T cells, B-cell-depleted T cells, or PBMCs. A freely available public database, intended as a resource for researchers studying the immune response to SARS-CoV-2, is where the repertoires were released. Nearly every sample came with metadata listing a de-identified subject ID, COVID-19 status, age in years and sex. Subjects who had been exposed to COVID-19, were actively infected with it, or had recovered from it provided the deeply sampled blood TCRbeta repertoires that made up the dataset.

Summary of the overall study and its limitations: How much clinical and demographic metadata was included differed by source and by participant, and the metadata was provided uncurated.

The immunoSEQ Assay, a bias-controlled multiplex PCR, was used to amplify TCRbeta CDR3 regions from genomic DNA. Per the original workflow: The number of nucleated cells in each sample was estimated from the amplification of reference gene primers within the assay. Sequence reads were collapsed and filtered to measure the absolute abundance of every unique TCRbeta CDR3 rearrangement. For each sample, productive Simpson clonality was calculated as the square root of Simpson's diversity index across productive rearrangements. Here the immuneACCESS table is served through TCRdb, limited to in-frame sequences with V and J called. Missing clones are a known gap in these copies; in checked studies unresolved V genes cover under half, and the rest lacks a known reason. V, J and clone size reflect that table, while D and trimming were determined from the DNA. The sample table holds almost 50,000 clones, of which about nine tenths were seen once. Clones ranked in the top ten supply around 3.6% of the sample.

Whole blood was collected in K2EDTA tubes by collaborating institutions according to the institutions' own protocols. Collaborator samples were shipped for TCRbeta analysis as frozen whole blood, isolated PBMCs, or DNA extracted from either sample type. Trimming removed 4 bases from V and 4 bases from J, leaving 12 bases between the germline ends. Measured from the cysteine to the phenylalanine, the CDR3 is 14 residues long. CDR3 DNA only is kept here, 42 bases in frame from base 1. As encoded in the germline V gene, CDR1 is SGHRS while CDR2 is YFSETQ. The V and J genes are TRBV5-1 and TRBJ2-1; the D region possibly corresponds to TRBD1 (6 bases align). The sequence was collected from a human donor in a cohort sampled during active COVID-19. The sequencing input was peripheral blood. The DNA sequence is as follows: TGCGCCAGCAGCGGCCCCAGGGGATACAATGAGCAGTTCTTC. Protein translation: CASSGPRGYNEQFF.